This TCR beta chain is from a study of circulating and synovial CD4+ cells in juvenile arthritis. The study's findings and limits: Deeper sequencing increased measured overlap with synovial clonotypes. Compared with bulk blood, circulating pathogenic-like lymphocytes shared substantially more CDR3 sequences with synovial T cells. Bulk blood CD4 samples held at least an order of magnitude more or fewer genomes than CPL. These repertoires were less diverse than bulk blood CD4 repertoires.

Data came from immunoSEQ multiplex PCR; TCRdb stores just in-frame clones and leaves some out. The data show under 35,000 clones, around 95% seen once. The V segment lost 0 bases and the J segment 5 bases; nucleotides outside the gene matches: 12. The CDR3 runs to 18 residues. CDR1 SGDLS and CDR2 YYNGEE come from the germline V gene. The table lists this clone with a count of one. Its antigen is not identified. The chain recombines TRBV9 with TRBJ1-3; 9 nucleotides agree with TRBD1. The sequenced material came from CD4+ T cells from blood. The receptor was derived from a human donor with juvenile idiopathic arthritis. CDR3 sequence reads: CASSVGSWGQGQRNTIYF. The DNA for the CDR3 is TGTGCCAGCAGCGTAGGGAGTTGGGGACAGGGACAACGAAACACCATATATTTT.